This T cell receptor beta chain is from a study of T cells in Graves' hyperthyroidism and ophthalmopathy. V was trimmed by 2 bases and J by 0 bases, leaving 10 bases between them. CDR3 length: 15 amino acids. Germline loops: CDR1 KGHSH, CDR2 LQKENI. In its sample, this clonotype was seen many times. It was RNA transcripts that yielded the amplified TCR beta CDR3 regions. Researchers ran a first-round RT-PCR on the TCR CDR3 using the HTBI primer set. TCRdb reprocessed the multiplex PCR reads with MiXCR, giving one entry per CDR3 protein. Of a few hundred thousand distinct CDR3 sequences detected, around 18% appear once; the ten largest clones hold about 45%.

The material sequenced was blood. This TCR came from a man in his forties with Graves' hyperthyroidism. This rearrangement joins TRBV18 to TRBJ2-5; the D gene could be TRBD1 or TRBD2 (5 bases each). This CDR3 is CASSPNPGHQETQYF. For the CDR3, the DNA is TGTGCCAGCTCACCAAATCCGGGACACCAAGAGACCCAGTACTTC. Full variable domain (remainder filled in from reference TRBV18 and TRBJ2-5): NAGVMQNPRHLVRRRGQEARLRCSPMKGHSHVYWYRQLPEEGLKFMVYLQKENIIDESGMPKERFSAEFPKEGPSILRIQQVVRGDSAAYFCASSPNPGHQETQYFGPGTRLLVL.